This T cell receptor beta chain stems from a study of shared clonotypes between healthy human individuals. Overall study findings and caveats: Genetic and exposure-history diversity was limited by the few donors.

Some clones are missing from TCRdb's copy, which holds only in-frame ones; the method was immunoSEQ multiplex PCR. The sample holds 450,000 to 500,000 clones, around 73% seen once. Regarding this clone: Its antigen is still unknown.

The sequenced material came from PBMCs. The sequence was collected from a woman between 40 and 55 years old in good health. Some clones in this sample may be carry-over from other donors' samples.

CDR3 amino acids: CASSRRQRYEQYF. CDR3 in DNA: TGTGCCAGCAGCCGGAGACAGCGCTACGAGCAGTACTTC. The chain couples TRBV14 to TRBJ2-7; D is possibly TRBD1 (5 bases). V lost 4 bases and J lost 3, with 10 bases in between. The CDR3 runs 13 residues. From germline, CDR1 is SGHDN and CDR2 FVKESK.